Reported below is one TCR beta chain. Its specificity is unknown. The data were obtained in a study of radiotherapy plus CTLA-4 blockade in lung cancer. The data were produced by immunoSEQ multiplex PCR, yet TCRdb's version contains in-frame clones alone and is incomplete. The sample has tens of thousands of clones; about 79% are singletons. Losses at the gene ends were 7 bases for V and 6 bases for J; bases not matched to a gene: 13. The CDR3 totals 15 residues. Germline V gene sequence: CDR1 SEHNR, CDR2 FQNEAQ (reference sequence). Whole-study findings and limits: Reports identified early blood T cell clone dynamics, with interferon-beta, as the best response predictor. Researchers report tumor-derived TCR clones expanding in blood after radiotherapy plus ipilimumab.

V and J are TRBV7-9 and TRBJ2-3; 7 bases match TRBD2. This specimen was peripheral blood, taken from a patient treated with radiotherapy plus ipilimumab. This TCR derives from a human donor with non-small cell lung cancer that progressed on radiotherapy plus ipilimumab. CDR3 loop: CASIWSGATRDTQYF. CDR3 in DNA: TGTGCCAGCATCTGGAGCGGGGCCACGCGGGATACGCAGTATTTT.